This TCR beta chain was sequenced during a study of graft-versus-host responses after intestinal transplantation. This clone was detected once. This table comes from immunoSEQ multiplex PCR, and its TCRdb copy is limited to in-frame clones, with some not included. The sample shows thousands of clones, 31% of them seen only once. Germline CDR1 reads LGHNA; CDR2 reads YNFKEQ. CDR3 length: 16 residues. The V and J ends lost 1 base and 6 bases, in that order; junction bases with no gene match: 9. This receptor was taken from a human patient who received an intestinal transplant. The chain links TRBV4-2 to TRBJ2-3; 8 bases line up with TRBD2. This specimen was alloreactive CD4+ T cells from a mixed lymphocyte reaction culture, taken before intestinal transplant. The subset denotes: CFSE-low proliferating T cells sorted from roughly six-day pre-transplant mixed lymphocyte reaction (GvH or HvG direction). The CDR3 coding sequence is TGTGCCAGCAGCCAAGGCTTTAGCGGGGTAGGGGATACGCAGTATTTT. It encodes CASSQGFSGVGDTQYF.